Ten or more counts support the clone carrying this T cell receptor (beta chain). What it binds is not known. This sample was included in a study of regulatory T cells in long-lasting Graves disease. Study outcomes and limitations: What was studied was peripheral blood only, and not thyroid tissue.

Stated time point: newly diagnosed GD, antithyroid drugs for less than 3 months. Researchers made the TCR library from RNA that was extracted from PBMCs. Assembly of TCR beta libraries relied on iRepertoire HTBI primers together with Arm-PCR of CDR3 regions. From the multiplex PCR reads, TCRdb called clonotypes with MiXCR, one entry per CDR3 protein. This table holds 500,000 or so distinct CDR3 sequences, around 15% found once. The CDR3 runs to 13 residues. With 5 bases clipped from V and 5 bases from J, the junction kept 5 bases outside the gene matches. Germline V gene lookup returns CDR1 SGHRS and CDR2 YFSETQ. The same sample was also used in a study of T cells in Graves' hyperthyroidism and ophthalmopathy.

This material consisted of peripheral blood mononuclear cells (PBMCs), taken at new diagnosis, from a patient treated with antithyroid drugs. The receptor's source is a woman aged 35-65 years with Graves disease. V gene TRBV5-1 combines with J gene TRBJ2-7; 9 bases match TRBD1. The CDR3 region is CASRRDREDEQYF. As DNA, the CDR3 is TGCGCCAGCAGACGGGACAGGGAGGACGAGCAGTACTTC.